This TCR beta chain was found in a study of cytomegalovirus exposure and HLA in healthy donors. 13 Jbeta primers and 60 Vbeta primers were used for the PCR. Clones were sequenced by immunoSEQ multiplex PCR, and TCRdb holds only the in-frame ones, with some missing. The sample lists approximately 100,000 clones; roughly 88% were seen once. On this clone itself: Its antigen is unidentified.

Whole-study findings and limits: Later analysis found that TCR beta chains associated with HLA were more clonally expanded than other, equally common chains.

The source of this sequence is a woman in her late teens or twenties in good health and CMV-seronegative. The sample comprised PBMCs.

CDR3 DNA: TGTGCCAGCAGCCTCGACAGGGGGCCCGGGGAGCTGTTTTTT. It codes for CASSLDRGPGELFF. J is TRBJ2-2 and V is TRBV7-3; 10 nucleotides match TRBD1. J gave up 6 bases and V 5 bases, and 3 bases lay outside the gene matches. This CDR3 spans 14 amino acids. Germline-derived CDR1 and CDR2 are SGHTA and FQGTGA.